These T cell receptor beta chains were read from a single sample in a study of graft-versus-host responses after intestinal transplantation. Their recognized antigens are unknown. TCRdb's table, derived via immunoSEQ multiplex PCR, lists solely in-frame clones and lacks some. The sample carries about 120,000 clones, 90% to 95% recorded once. This specimen consisted of unstimulated CD4+ T cells sorted from spleen or lymph node cells, obtained before intestinal transplant. These receptors were collected from a human donor who received an intestinal transplant. CDR3s include the opening cysteine and the closing phenylalanine or tryptophan. A D gene is named only where the DNA matches it firmly. Clone size is shown for a subset of rows, as once, few, many or a class of expanded clone.

>TRBJ2-5|TRBD2|once|TRBV4-1
TGCGCCAGCAGCCTAACCCCTCGGGAGGGCCAGGGGACCCAGTACTTC
CASSLTPREGQGTQYF
>TRBJ2-1|TRBD2|-|TRBV7-2
TGTGCCAGCAGCTTAGTATCTAGCGGGAGCTCCTACAATGAGCAGTTCTTC
CASSLVSSGSSYNEQFF
>TRBJ2-6|TRBD2|-|TRBV5-1
TGCGCCAGCAGCTTGGACCTAGCGGGAGGATCTGGGGCCAACGTCCTGACTTTC
CASSLDLAGGSGANVLTF
>TRBJ1-1|TRBD1|-|TRBV18
TGTGCCAGCTCACCTTCGACAGGGGTGAACACTGAAGCTTTCTTT
CASSPSTGVNTEAFF
>TRBJ2-1|-|-|TRBV10-3
TGTGCCATCAGCGGAAATGGGTGGGATGAGCAGTTCTTC
CAISGNGWDEQFF
>TRBJ2-3|-|-|TRBV9
TGTGCCAGCAGCGCCGACTTGGGGGTGTGGACTAGCACAGATACGCAGTATTTT
CASSADLGVWTSTDTQYF
>TRBJ2-5|TRBD2|-|TRBV6-1
TGTGCCAGCCTAGCGGAGACCCAAGAGACCCAGTACTTC
CASLAETQETQYF
>TRBJ2-3|-|-|TRBV2
TGTGCCAGCAGTGACGACCGTACTAGCACAGATACGCAGTATTTT
CASSDDRTSTDTQYF
>TRBJ2-7|-|-|TRBV2
TGTGCCAGCAGTGACGTTCCGGGGGCGTTTTCTATAACCTACGAGCAGTACTTC
CASSDVPGAFSITYEQYF
>TRBJ2-5|-|-|TRBV19
TGTGCCAGTAGTTCTGGGCAAACCCAGTACTTC
CASSSGQTQYF
>TRBJ2-7|-|-|TRBV6-6
TGTGCCAGCAGGAAGGGGACCTACGAGCAGTACTTC
CASRKGTYEQYF
>TRBJ2-5|-|-|TRBV25-1
TGTGCCAGCAGAGGGGAGAAGACCCAGTACTTC
CASRGEKTQYF
>TRBJ2-1|TRBD2|-|TRBV5-1
TGCGCCAGCAGCAAACCACAACTAGCGGGAGTCGGCGGTGAGCAGTTCTTC
CASSKPQLAGVGGEQFF
>TRBJ2-1|TRBD1|-|TRBV5-1
TGCGCCAGCAGCTTGCCATGGCCCGTGGACAGGCCCTACAATGAGCAGTTCTTC
CASSLPWPVDRPYNEQFF
>TRBJ1-3|-|-|TRBV19
TGTGCCAGTAGTGGCGGCTACTCTGGAAACACCATATATTTT
CASSGGYSGNTIYF
>TRBJ2-7|-|-|TRBV27
TGTGCCAGCAGTTTATCGCACCTCGGGCACTCCTACGAGCAGTACTTC
CASSLSHLGHSYEQYF
>TRBJ1-1|TRBD1|-|TRBV28
TGTGCCAGCAGTCTACCAGGGGGGGGTGAAGCTTTCTTT
CASSLPGGGEAFF
>TRBJ2-3|-|-|TRBV5-8
TGTGCCAGCAGCTTACGCACAGATACGCAGTATTTT
CASSLRTDTQYF
>TRBJ2-3|-|-|TRBV30
TGTGCCTCCCAGGGTGTTCTTAGCACAGATACGCAGTATTTT
CASQGVLSTDTQYF